A single sample is the source of the 22 T cell receptor beta chains below, sequenced in a study. Via MiXCR, TCRdb re-called the 5' RACE reads, giving one row per CDR3 protein. The table records about 64,000 distinct CDR3 sequences, about 22% of them present only once. Material for sequencing was memory CD4+ T cells sorted from a lymph node. Documented subset: memory CD4+ T cells, CD4+CD45RO+CD25-. Every receptor here comes from a female donor with breast cancer.

This clonotype was seen a few times. Sequence at one end of the junction differs from germline and may be a read error. The chain has TRBV7-7 and TRBJ2-3; a weak D match, TRBD2 (5 bases). In germline, CDR1 is SSHAT, CDR2 FNYEAQ (reference sequence). The CDR3 is 14 residues long. This chain's CDR3 is CASSLATRTDTQYF. In DNA form, the CDR3 reads TGTGCTAGCAGCTTAGCGACCAGGACAGATACGCAGTATTTT.

The rearrangement joins TRBV27 to TRBJ2-5, with 10 bases matching TRBD2. The germline V gene encodes CDR1 MNHEY and CDR2 SMNVEV (reference sequence). This CDR3 has 15 amino acids. Trimming removed 2 bases from V and 5 bases from J; junction bases left unmatched: 5. CDR3 residues: CASSLALAGVETQYF. CDR3 coding DNA: TGTGCCAGCAGTTTAGCCCTAGCGGGAGTGGAGACCCAGTACTTC.

This clonotype has more than one count but fewer than ten. The J gene is TRBJ1-2, the V gene TRBV18; 7 bases fit TRBD1. V was clipped by 3 bases and J by 7 bases; unmatched bases: 8. This CDR3 has 14 amino acids. From germline, CDR1 is KGHSH and CDR2 LQKENI. For the CDR3, the DNA is TGTGCCAGCTCACCCGAGGGGGCAGCTGTTGGCTACACCTTC. Its translation: CASSPEGAAVGYTF.

This clonotype was seen only a few times. V and J are TRBV29-1 and TRBJ2-5; 8 nucleotides line up with TRBD1. The V gene's germline CDR1 is SQVTM and CDR2 ANQGSEA. The CDR3 loop spans 14 amino acids. Trimming at V came to 3 bases and at J to 10 bases, leaving 13 bases not matched to a gene. This CDR3 reads CSVDHGTGGEVQYF. The CDR3 DNA follows: TGCAGCGTTGATCATGGGACAGGAGGGGAGGTCCAGTACTTC.

Of note for this clonotype: The junction differs from germline at one of its ends, possibly a read error. J is TRBJ1-2 and V is TRBV28; 7 nucleotides line up with TRBD1. The CDR3 runs to 14 residues. Germline CDR1 reads MDHEN; CDR2 reads SYDVKM. CDR3 sequence: CTSGTGQPTYGYTF. The CDR3 DNA reads TGTACCAGTGGAACGGGACAGCCGACCTATGGCTACACCTTC.

Only one count was recorded for this clonotype. A read error may produce the germline difference seen at one junction end. This chain joins TRBV5-4 and TRBJ2-1, with 9 bases that match TRBD2. This CDR3 region has 15 residues. CDR1 and CDR2 (germline): SGHNT, YYREEE (reference sequence). The CDR3 DNA reads TGTGCCAGCAGCTTGGGGACTAGCGTAAACAATGAGCAGCTCTTC. Protein sequence: CASSLGTSVNNEQLF.

V usage is TRBV12-5 and J usage is TRBJ2-7, with TRBD2 as a possible D gene (7 bases). CDR1 is LGHNT, CDR2 FRNRAP, per germline. This CDR3 has 16 residues. V lost 2 bases and J lost 2, with 16 bases in between. CDR3 protein: CASGLRSGGEAYEQYF. In DNA, the CDR3 is TGTGCTAGTGGTTTGCGTTCGGGGGGCGAGGCCTACGAGCAGTACTTC.

This clonotype has only a few counts. The chain has TRBV12-3 or TRBV12-4 and TRBJ1-1; D is ambiguous. The CDR3 runs to 14 residues. Trimming pared 0 bases from V and 1 base from J, leaving 6 bases between. The CDR3 nucleotides are TGTGCCAGCAGTTTAGCGCCCAGGAACACTGAAGCTTTCTTT. This translates into CASSLAPRNTEAFF.

There are a few counts of this clonotype. This chain uses TRBV7-2 with TRBJ2-5; TRBD2 agrees at 8 bases. Looked up from germline, CDR1 is SGHTA and CDR2 is FQGNSA. The CDR3 is made up of 15 amino acids. Trimming took 4 bases from V and 2 from J; bases not matched to a gene: 6. The CDR3 nucleotides read TGTGCCAGCAGCTCCTTAGCGGGGCTGCAAGAGACCCAGTACTTC. Residues: CASSSLAGLQETQYF.

This rearrangement joins TRBV5-1 to TRBJ1-1; no definite D call. The germline gives CDR1 SGHRS, CDR2 YFSETQ. The CDR3 length is 14 residues. V lost 4 bases and J 2 bases, leaving 12 bases between the germline ends. This CDR3 is CASSTDQTNTEAFF. CDR3 coding DNA: TGCGCCAGCAGCACTGACCAAACAAACACTGAAGCTTTCTTT.

By proportion, this clonotype is medium-sized. The chain combines TRBV29-1 with TRBJ2-5; 9 positions agree with TRBD1. This CDR3 has 13 amino acids. V was pared by 4 bases and J by 5 bases, with 5 bases of the junction left unmatched. CDR1 and CDR2 from the germline V gene are SQVTM and ANQGSEA. This chain's CDR3 is CSVGGQGFETQYF. CDR3 nucleotides: TGCAGCGTTGGGGGACAGGGCTTTGAGACCCAGTACTTC.

This clonotype was detected ten times or more. The chain employs TRBV9 and TRBJ1-6; TRBD1 matches 7 bases. The CDR3 loop spans 14 amino acids. CDR1 and CDR2 from the germline V gene are SGDLS and YYNGEE. J gave up 6 bases and V 2 bases, and 2 bases lay outside the gene matches. CDR3 DNA: TGTGCCAGCAGCGTTGGGACAGTTAATTCACCCCTCCACTTT. Translation: CASSVGTVNSPLHF.

V gene TRBV5-1 combines with J gene TRBJ2-3, with TRBD2 as a possible D gene (6 bases). Germline V gene data show CDR1 as SGHRS and CDR2 as YFSETQ. V dropped 4 bases and J dropped 2 bases, with 11 bases sitting between them. The CDR3 sequence is 14 residues long. As DNA, the CDR3 is TGCGCCAGCAGCCCCGGGACTTACACAGATACGCAGTATTTT. Its protein product is CASSPGTYTDTQYF.

In the case of this clonotype: At one end the junction does not follow the germline gene, possibly because of a read error. The chain joins TRBV6-5 to TRBJ1-6; the D gene is possibly TRBD1 (5 bases). The V gene's germline CDR1 is MNHEY and CDR2 SVGAGI. The CDR3 runs to 15 residues. The CDR3 DNA is TGTGCCAGCAGTTACGGCGCCAGGGACGGTTCATCCCTCCACTTT. Translated: CASSYGARDGSSLHF.

The chain is built from TRBV7-2 and TRBJ2-3; 12 nucleotides agree with TRBD2. The CDR3 sequence is 14 residues long. The V segment lost 8 bases and the J segment 6 bases; nucleotides outside the gene matches: 6. CDR1 and CDR2 (germline): SGHTA, FQGNSA. In DNA form, the CDR3 reads TGTGCCAGCCAGCGGACTAGCGGGGCTGATACGCAGTATTTT. Translation gives CASQRTSGADTQYF.

The chain combines TRBV7-9 with TRBJ2-2, with 7 bases aligning to TRBD1. This CDR3 spans 15 amino acids. Per the germline V gene, CDR1 is SEHNR and CDR2 is FQNEAQ (reference sequence). V trimming: 5 bases; J trimming: 1 base; junction bases outside the gene matches: 4. The DNA of the CDR3 is TGTGCCAGCAGCCCCTGGACAGGGAACACCGGGGAGCTGTTTTTT. Translating gives CASSPWTGNTGELFF.

This clonotype has a count of ten or more. This rearrangement joins TRBV18 to TRBJ1-2; no definite D call. V lost 4 bases, J lost 7 bases, and 10 bases lay in between. There are 12 residues in the CDR3. Germline CDR1 is KGHSH and CDR2 is LQKENI. CDR3 in amino acids: CASSHSPPGYTF. For the CDR3, the DNA is TGTGCCAGCTCACACAGCCCTCCTGGCTACACCTTC.

The CDR3 DNA follows: TGCGCCAGCAGCTTGGATCCCGGGACTAGCGGGAGGGAGCAGTTCTTC. It specifies CASSLDPGTSGREQFF. This chain connects TRBV5-1 to TRBJ2-1, with TRBD2 identical over 15 bases. CDR1 is SGHRS and CDR2 is YFSETQ in the germline V gene. This CDR3 spans 16 amino acids. The junction had 5 bases not matched to a gene; V was cut back by 0 bases and J by 10 bases.

This clonotype has a handful of counts. V usage is TRBV15 and J usage is TRBJ1-5; D is unresolved. From germline, CDR1 is LNHNV and CDR2 YYDKDF (reference sequence). The CDR3 length is 15 residues. Trimming pared 0 bases from V and 7 bases from J, leaving 13 bases between. CDR3 sequence: CATSRDRRAQQPQHF. CDR3 coding DNA: TGTGCCACCAGCAGAGATAGGAGAGCCCAGCAGCCCCAGCATTTT.

CDR3 loop: CASSLAGREGLEQFF. The CDR3 nucleotides read TGTGCCAGCAGCTTAGCGGGGCGGGAGGGGCTTGAGCAGTTCTTC. V and J are TRBV7-6 and TRBJ2-1; 9 bases map to TRBD2. V shed 0 bases and J 9 bases; nucleotides not matched to a gene: 6. CDR1 is SGHVS, CDR2 FNYEAQ, per germline. The CDR3 extends over 15 amino acids.

This clonotype came up a few times. The gene calls are TRBV20-1 and TRBJ1-1; 7 bases match TRBD1. CDR1 is DFQATT, CDR2 SNEGSKA, per germline (reference sequence). The J segment lost 5 bases and the V segment lost 1 base, leaving 4 bases of the junction unmatched. This CDR3 has 13 amino acids. CDR3 loop: CSARGRGRTEAFF. CDR3 nucleotides: TGCAGTGCTAGAGGGAGGGGGCGGACTGAAGCTTTCTTT.

The V gene is TRBV5-1, the J gene TRBJ2-7; 7 positions match TRBD2. This CDR3 is 14 amino acids long. The germline V gene encodes CDR1 SGHRS and CDR2 YFSETQ. Losses at the gene ends were 4 bases for V and 3 bases for J; bases not matched to a gene: 7. The CDR3 spells CASSPLGEGYEQYF. CDR3 sequence (DNA): TGCGCCAGCAGCCCTCTCGGGGAGGGCTACGAGCAGTACTTC.